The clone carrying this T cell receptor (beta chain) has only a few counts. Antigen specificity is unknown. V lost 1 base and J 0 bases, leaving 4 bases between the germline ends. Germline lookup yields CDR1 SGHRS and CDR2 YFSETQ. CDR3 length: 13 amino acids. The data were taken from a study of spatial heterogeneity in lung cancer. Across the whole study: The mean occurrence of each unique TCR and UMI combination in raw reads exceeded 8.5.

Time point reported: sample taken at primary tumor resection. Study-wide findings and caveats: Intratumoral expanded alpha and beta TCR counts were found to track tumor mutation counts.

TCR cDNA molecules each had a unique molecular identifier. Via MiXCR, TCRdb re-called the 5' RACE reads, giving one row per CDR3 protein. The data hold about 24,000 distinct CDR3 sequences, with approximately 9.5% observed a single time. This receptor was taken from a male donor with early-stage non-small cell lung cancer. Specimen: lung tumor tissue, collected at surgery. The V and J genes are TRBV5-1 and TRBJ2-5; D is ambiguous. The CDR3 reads CASSLWYQETQYF. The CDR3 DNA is TGCGCCAGCAGCTTGTGGTACCAAGAGACCCAGTACTTC.